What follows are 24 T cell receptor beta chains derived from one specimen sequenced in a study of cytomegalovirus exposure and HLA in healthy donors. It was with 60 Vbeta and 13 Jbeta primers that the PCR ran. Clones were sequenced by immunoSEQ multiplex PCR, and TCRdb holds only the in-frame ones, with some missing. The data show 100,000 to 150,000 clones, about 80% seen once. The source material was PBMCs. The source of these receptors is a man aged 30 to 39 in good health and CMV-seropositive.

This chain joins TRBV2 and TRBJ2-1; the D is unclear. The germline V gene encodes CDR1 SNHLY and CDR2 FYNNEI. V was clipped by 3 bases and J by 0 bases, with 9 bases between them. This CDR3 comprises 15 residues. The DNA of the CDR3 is TGTGCCAGCAGTGATTTACAGTACTCCTACAATGAGCAGTTCTTC. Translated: CASSDLQYSYNEQFF.

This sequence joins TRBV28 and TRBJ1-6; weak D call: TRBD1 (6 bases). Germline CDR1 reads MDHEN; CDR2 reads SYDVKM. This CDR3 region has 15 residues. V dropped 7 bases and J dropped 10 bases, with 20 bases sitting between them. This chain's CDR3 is CASKSIGQSYSPLHF. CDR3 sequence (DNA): TGTGCCAGCAAAAGCATCGGACAGAGTTACTCACCCCTCCACTTT.

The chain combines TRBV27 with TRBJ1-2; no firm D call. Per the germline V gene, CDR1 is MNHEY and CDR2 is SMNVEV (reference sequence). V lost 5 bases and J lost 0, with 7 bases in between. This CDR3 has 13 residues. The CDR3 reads CASSTVSNYGYTF. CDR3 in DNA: TGTGCCAGCAGTACAGTCTCTAACTATGGCTACACCTTC.

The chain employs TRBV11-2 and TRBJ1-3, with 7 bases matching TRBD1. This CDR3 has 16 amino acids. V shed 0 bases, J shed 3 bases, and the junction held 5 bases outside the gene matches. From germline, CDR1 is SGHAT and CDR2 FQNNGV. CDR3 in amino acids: CASSLDPAGGGNTIYF. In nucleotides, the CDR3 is TGTGCCAGCAGCTTAGATCCGGCAGGGGGTGGAAACACCATATATTTT.

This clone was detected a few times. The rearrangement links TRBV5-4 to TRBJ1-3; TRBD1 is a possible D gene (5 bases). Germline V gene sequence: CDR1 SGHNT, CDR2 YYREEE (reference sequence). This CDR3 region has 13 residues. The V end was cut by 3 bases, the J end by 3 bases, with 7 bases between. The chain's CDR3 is CASSSDNGNTIYF. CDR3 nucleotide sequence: TGTGCCAGCAGCTCGGACAATGGAAACACCATATATTTT.

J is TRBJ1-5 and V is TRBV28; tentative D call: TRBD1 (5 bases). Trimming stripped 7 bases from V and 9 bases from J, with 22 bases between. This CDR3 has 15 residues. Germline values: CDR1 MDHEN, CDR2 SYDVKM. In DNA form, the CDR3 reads TGTGCCAGCAACCAGCCGGGCAGGGACTTTGTGCCCCAGCATTTT. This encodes CASNQPGRDFVPQHF. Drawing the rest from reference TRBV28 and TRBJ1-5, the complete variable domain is DVKVTQSSRYLVKRTGEKVFLECVQDMDHENMFWYRQDPGLGLRLIYFSYDVKMKEKGDIPEGYSVSREKKERFSLILESASTNQTSMYLCASNQPGRDFVPQHFGDGTRLSIL.

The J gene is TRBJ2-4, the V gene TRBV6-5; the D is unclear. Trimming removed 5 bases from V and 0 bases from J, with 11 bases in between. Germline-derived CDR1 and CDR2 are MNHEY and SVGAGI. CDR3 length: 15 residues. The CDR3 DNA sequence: TGTGCCAGCAGTCGTACGCAACTAGCCAAAAACATTCAGTACTTC. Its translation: CASSRTQLAKNIQYF.

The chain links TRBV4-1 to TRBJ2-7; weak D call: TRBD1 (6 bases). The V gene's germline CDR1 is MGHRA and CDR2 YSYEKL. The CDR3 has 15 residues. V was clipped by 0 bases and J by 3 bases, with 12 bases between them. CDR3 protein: CASSQEGDTDYEQYF. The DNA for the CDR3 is TGCGCCAGCAGCCAAGAGGGGGACACGGACTACGAGCAGTACTTC.

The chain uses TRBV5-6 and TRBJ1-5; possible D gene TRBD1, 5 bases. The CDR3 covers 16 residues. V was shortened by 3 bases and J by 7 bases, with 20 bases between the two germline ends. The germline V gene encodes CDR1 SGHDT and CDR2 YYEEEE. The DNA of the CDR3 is TGTGCCAGCAGCTCGTTAGCATGGGGGACTGAGCAGCCCCAGCATTTT. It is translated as CASSSLAWGTEQPQHF. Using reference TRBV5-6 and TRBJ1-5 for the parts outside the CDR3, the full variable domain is DAGVTQSPTHLIKTRGQQVTLRCSPKSGHDTVSWYQQALGQGPQFIFQYYEEEERQRGNFPDRFSGHQFPNYSSELNVNALLLGDSALYLCASSSLAWGTEQPQHFGDGTRLSIL.

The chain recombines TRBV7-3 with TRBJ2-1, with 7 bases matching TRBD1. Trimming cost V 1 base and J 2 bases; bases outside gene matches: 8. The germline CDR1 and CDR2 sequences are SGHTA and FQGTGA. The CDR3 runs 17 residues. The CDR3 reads CASSLNARQGAYNEQFF. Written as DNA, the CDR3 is TGTGCCAGCAGCTTAAACGCCCGACAGGGTGCCTACAATGAGCAGTTCTTC. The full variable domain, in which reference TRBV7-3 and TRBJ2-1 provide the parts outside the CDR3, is GAGVSQTPSNKVTEKGKYVELRCDPISGHTALYWYRQSLGQGPEFLIYFQGTGAADDSGLPNDRFFAVRPEGSVSTLKIQRTERGDSAVYLCASSLNARQGAYNEQFFGPGTRLTVL.

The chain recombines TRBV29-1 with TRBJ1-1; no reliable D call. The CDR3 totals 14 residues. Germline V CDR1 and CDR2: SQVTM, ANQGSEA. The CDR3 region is CGSGSGSQNTEAFF. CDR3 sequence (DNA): TGCGGGTCCGGGTCCGGGAGCCAGAACACTGAAGCTTTCTTT.

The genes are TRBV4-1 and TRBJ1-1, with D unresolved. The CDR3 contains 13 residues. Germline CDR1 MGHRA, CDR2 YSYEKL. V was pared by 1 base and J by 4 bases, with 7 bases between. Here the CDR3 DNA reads TGCGCCAGCAGCCAAGGGGCGCGCACTGAAGCTTTCTTT. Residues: CASSQGARTEAFF.

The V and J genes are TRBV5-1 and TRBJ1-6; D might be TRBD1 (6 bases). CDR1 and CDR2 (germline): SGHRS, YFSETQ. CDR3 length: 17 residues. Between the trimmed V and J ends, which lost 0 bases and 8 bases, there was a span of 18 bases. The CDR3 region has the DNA TGCGCCAGCAGCTTGGGTCCCCAGGGGCGTTTGCATTCACCCCTCCACTTT. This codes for CASSLGPQGRLHSPLHF. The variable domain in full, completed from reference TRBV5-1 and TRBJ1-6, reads KAGVTQTPRYLIKTRGQQVTLSCSPISGHRSVSWYQQTPGQGLQFLFEYFSETQRNKGNFPGRFSGRQFSNSRSEMNVSTLELGDSALYLCASSLGPQGRLHSPLHFGNGTRLTVT.

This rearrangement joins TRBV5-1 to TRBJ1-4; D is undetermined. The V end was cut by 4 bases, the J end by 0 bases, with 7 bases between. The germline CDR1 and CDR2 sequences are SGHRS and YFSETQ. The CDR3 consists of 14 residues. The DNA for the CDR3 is TGCGCCAGCAGCCCGGACTCAACTAATGAAAAACTGTTTTTT. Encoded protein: CASSPDSTNEKLFF.

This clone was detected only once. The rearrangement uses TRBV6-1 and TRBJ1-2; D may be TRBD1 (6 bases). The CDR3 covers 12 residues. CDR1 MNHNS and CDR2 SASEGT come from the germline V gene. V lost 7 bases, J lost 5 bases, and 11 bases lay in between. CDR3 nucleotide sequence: TGTGCCAGCAAGGACAGCTATTATGGCTACACCTTC. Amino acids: CASKDSYYGYTF.

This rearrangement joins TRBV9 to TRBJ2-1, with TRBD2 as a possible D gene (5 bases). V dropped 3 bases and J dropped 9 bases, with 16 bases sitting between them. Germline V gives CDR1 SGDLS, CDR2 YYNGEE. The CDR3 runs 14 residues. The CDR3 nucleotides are TGTGCCAGCAGCGCCACCGGGAACGGGTTTGAGCAGTTCTTC. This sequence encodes CASSATGNGFEQFF. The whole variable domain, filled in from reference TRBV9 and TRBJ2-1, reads DSGVTQTPKHLITATGQRVTLRCSPRSGDLSVYWYQQSLDQGLQFLIQYYNGEERAKGNILERFSAQQFPDLHSELNLSSLELGDSALYFCASSATGNGFEQFFGPGTRLTVL.

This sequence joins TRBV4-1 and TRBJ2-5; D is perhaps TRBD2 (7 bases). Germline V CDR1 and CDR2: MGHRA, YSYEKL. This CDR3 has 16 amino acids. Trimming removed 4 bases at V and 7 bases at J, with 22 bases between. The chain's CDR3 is CASSPGGRGGGGTQYF. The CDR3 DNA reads TGCGCCAGCAGCCCCGGCGGGCGGGGAGGGGGAGGGACCCAGTACTTC.

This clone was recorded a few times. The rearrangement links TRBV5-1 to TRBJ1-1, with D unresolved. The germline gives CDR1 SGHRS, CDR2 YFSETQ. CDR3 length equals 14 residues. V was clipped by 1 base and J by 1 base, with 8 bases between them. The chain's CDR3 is CASSLSGGNTEAFF. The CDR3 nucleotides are TGCGCCAGCAGCTTGTCCGGCGGGAACACTGAAGCTTTCTTT.

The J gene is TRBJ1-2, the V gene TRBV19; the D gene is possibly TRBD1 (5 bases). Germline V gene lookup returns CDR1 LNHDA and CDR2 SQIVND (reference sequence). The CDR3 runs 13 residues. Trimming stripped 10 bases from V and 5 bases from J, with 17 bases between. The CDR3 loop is CATLGAVGYGYTF. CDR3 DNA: TGTGCCACCCTTGGGGCCGTGGGATATGGCTACACCTTC.

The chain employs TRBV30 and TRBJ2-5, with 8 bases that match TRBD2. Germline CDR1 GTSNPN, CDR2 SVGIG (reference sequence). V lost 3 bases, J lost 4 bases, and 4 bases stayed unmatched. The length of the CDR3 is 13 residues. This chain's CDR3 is CAWSPGTRETQYF. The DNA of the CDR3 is TGTGCCTGGAGCCCCGGGACTAGAGAGACCCAGTACTTC.

DNA for the CDR3: TGTGCCAGTACCACAGGGCATCAGCCCCAGCATTTT. Encoded protein: CASTTGHQPQHF. J is TRBJ1-5 and V is TRBV19; weak D call: TRBD1 (6 bases). V lost 7 bases and J lost 5, with 9 bases in between. This CDR3 spans 12 amino acids. Germline lookup yields CDR1 LNHDA and CDR2 SQIVND (reference sequence). Combining the CDR3 with reference TRBV19 and TRBJ1-5 gives the whole variable domain DGGITQSPKYLFRKEGQNVTLSCEQNLNHDAMYWYRQDPGQGLRLIYYSQIVNDFQKGDIAEGYSVSREKKESFPLTVTSAQKNPTAFYLCASTTGHQPQHFGDGTRLSIL.

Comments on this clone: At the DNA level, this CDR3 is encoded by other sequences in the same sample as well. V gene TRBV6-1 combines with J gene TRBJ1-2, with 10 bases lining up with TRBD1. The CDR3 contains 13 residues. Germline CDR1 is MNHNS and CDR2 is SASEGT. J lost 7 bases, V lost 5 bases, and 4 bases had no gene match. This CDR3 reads CASSRDRGPGYTF. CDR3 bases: TGTGCCAGCAGTCGAGACAGGGGGCCTGGCTACACCTTC.

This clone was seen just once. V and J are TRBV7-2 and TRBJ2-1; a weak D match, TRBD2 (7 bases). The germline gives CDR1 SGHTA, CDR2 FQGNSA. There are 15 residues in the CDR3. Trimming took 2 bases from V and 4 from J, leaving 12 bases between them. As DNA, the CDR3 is TGTGCCAGCAGCTTAAAGGGGGGAGGGTACAATGAGCAGTTCTTC. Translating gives CASSLKGGGYNEQFF.

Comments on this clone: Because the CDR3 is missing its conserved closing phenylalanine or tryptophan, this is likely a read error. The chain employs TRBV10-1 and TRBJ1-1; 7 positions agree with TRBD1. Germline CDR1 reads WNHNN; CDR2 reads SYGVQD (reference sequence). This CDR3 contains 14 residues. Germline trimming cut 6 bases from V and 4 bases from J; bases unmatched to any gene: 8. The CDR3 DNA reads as TGCGCCAGCAGACCAAGACAGGGATCCACTGAAGCTTTCCTT. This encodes CASRPRQGSTEAFL.